The sequence of this T cell receptor beta chain was determined in a study of monozygotic twins with inflammatory bowel disease. The germline CDR1 and CDR2 sequences are SGHKS and YYEKEE (reference sequence). CDR3 length: 16 amino acids. TCRdb reanalyzed the 5' RACE reads and collapses them to one entry per CDR3 protein, without DNA. The sample data list some 190,000 distinct CDR3 sequences. The chain joins TRBV5-5 to TRBJ2-1; TCRdb designates TRBD1, a call that cannot be tested without DNA. Sequencing used blood. The receptor was derived from a human donor with ulcerative colitis or Crohn's disease, or a healthy co-twin of an affected twin (not recorded which). The CDR3: CASSSYRESSYNEQFF.